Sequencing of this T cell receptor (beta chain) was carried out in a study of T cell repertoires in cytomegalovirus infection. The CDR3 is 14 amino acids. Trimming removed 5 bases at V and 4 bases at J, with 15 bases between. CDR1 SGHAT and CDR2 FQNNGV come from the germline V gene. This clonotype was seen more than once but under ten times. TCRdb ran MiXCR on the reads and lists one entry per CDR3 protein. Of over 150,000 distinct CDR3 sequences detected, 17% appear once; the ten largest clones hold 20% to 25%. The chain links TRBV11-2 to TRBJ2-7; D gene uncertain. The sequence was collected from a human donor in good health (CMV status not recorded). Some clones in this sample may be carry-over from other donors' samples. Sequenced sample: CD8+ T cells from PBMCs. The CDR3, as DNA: TGTGCCAGCAGCGTTAGGCCAGAGTTATACGAGCAGTACTTC. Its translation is CASSVRPELYEQYF.